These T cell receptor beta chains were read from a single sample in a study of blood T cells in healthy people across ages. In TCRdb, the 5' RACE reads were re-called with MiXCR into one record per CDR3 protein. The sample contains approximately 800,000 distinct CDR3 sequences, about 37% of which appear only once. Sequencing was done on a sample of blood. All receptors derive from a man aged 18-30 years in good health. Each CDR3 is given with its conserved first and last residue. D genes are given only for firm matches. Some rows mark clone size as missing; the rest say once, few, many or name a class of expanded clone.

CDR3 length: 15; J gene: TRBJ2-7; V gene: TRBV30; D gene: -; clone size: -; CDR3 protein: CAWSVADLSSYEQYF; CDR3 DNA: TGTGCCTGGAGTGTCGCGGACCTAAGCTCCTACGAGCAGTACTTC
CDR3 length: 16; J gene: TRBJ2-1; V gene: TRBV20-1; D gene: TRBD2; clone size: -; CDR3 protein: CSARGTSGGRYNEQFF; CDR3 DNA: TGCAGTGCTAGGGGGACTAGCGGGGGTCGTTACAATGAGCAGTTCTTC
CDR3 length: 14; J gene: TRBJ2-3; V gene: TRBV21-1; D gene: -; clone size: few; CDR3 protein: CASSKGPMTDTQYF; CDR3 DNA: TGTGCCAGCAGCAAAGGACCGATGACAGATACGCAGTATTTT
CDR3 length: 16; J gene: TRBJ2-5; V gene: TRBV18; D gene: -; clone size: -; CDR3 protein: CASSPYHSRADETQYF; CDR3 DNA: TGTGCCAGCTCCCCCTATCATAGCAGGGCCGATGAGACCCAGTACTTC
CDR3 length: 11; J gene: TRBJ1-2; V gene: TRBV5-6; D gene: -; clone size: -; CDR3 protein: CASSFPLGYTF; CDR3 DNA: TGTGCCAGCAGCTTTCCGCTTGGCTACACCTTC
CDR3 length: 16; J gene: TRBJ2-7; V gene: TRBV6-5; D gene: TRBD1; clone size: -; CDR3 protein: CASSLQGAGQYNEQYF; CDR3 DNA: TGTGCCAGCAGTCTTCAGGGGGCAGGCCAGTACAATGAGCAGTACTTC
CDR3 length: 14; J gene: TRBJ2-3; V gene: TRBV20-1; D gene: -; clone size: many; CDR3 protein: CSAKPGPNTDTQYF; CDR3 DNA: TGCAGTGCCAAGCCGGGCCCTAACACAGATACGCAGTATTTT
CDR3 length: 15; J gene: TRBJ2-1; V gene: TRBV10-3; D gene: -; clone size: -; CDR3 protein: CTISEGGRTYNEQFF; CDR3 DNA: TGTACCATCAGTGAGGGAGGACGGACATACAATGAGCAGTTCTTC
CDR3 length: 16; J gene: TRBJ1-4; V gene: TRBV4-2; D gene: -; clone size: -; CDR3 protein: CASSQGAAGANEKLFF; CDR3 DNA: TGTGCCAGCAGCCAAGGGGCGGCCGGGGCCAACGAAAAACTGTTTTTT
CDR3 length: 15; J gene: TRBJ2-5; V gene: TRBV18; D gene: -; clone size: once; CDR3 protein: CASPPNTGTQETQYF; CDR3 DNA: TGTGCCAGCCCACCAAATACAGGCACTCAAGAGACCCAGTACTTC
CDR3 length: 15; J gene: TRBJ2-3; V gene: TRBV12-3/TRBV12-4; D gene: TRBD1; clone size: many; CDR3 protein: CASSFGTAAPDTQYF; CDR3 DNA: TGTGCCAGCAGTTTTGGGACAGCAGCCCCAGATACGCAGTATTTT
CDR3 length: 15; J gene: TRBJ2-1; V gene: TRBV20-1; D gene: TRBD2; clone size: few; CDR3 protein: CSAPSGGNTYNEQFF; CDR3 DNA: TGCAGTGCTCCAAGCGGGGGGAACACCTACAATGAGCAGTTCTTC
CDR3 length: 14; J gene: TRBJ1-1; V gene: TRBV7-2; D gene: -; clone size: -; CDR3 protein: CASSLWGDKGKAFF; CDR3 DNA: TGTGCCAGCAGCTTATGGGGGGATAAAGGGAAAGCTTTCTTT
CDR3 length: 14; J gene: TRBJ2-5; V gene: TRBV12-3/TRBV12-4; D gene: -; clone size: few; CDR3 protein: CASRSPGTHNEQYF; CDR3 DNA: TGTGCCAGCAGGTCCCCCGGGACTCACAATGAGCAGTACTTC
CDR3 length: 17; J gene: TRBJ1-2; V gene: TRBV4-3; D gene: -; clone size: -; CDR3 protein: CASSQDIPDGDNYGYTF; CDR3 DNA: TGCGCCAGCAGCCAAGATATTCCGGACGGGGATAACTATGGCTACACCTTC
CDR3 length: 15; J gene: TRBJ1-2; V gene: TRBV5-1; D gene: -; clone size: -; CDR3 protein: CASSLAVTGQDGYTF; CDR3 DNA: TGCGCCAGCAGCTTGGCCGTGACAGGTCAGGACGGCTACACCTTC
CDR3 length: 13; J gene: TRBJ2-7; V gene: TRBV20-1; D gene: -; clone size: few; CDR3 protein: CSAIPGSSYEQYF; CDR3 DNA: TGCAGTGCCATCCCAGGGAGCTCCTACGAGCAGTACTTC
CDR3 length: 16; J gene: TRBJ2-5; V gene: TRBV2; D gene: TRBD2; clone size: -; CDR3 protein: CASSDWLAVGQETQYF; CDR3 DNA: TGTGCCAGCAGTGATTGGCTAGCGGTGGGACAAGAGACCCAGTACTTC
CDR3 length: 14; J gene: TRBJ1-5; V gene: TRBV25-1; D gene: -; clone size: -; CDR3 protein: CASTLGGQRQPQHF; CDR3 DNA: TGTGCCAGCACCCTGGGGGGGCAACGGCAGCCCCAGCATTTT
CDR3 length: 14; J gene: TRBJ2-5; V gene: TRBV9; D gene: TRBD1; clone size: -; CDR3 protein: CASSVDPGGHEQYF; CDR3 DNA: TGTGCCAGCAGCGTAGATCCAGGGGGCCATGAGCAGTACTTC
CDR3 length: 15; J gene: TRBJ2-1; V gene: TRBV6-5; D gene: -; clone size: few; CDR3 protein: CASSYSTERYNGQFF; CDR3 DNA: TGTGCCAGCAGTTACTCAACAGAAAGGTACAATGGGCAGTTCTTC
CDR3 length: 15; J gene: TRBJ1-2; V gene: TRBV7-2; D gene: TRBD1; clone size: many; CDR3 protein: CASSPRTGLNYGYTF; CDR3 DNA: TGTGCCAGCAGCCCAAGGACAGGGTTAAACTATGGCTACACCTTC
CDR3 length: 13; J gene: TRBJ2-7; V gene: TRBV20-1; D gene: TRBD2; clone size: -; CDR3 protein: CSASSGAGYEQYF; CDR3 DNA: TGCAGTGCTTCGAGCGGGGCAGGGTACGAGCAGTACTTC
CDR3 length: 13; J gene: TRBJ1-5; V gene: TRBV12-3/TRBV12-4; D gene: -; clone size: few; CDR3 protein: CASSAGLRQPQHF; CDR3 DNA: TGTGCCAGCAGCGCCGGGTTACGTCAGCCCCAGCATTTT
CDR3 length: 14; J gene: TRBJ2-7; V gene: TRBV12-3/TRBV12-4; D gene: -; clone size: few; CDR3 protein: CASSLAVPGLRQYF; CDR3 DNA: TGTGCCAGCAGTTTAGCGGTCCCCGGGCTCAGGCAGTACTTC
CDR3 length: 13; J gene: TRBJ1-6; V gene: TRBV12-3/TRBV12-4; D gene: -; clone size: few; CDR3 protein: CASRSDGNSPLHF; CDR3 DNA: TGTGCCAGCAGAAGTGACGGGAATTCACCCCTCCACTTT
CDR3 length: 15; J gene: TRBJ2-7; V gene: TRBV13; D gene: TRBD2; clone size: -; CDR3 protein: CASSPRLAGRNEQYF; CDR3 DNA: TGTGCCAGCAGCCCTCGACTAGCGGGGAGGAATGAGCAGTACTTC
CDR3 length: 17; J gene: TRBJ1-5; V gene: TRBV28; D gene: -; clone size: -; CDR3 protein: CASSLLGGRLSNQPQHF; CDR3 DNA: TGTGCCAGCAGTTTATTGGGAGGGCGGCTCAGCAATCAGCCCCAGCATTTT
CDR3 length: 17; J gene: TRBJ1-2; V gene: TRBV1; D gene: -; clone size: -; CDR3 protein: CTSSQLLVVVKTYGYTF; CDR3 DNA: TGCACCAGCAGCCAACTCCTGGTTGTGGTTAAGACCTATGGCTACACCTTC
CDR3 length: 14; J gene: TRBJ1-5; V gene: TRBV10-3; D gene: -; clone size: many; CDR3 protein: CAISLEYSNQPQHF; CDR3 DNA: TGTGCCATCAGTTTAGAATATAGCAATCAGCCCCAGCATTTT
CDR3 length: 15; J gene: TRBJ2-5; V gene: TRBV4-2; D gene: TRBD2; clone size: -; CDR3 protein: CASSQETSGRETQYF; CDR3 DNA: TGTGCCAGCAGCCAGGAGACTAGCGGTCGGGAGACCCAGTACTTC
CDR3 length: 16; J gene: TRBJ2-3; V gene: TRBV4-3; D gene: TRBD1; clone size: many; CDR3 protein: CASSQEVWDRSDTQYF; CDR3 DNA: TGCGCCAGCAGCCAAGAGGTGTGGGACAGATCAGATACGCAGTATTTT
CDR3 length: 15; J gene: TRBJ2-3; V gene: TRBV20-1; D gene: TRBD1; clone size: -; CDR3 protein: CSAPGQRTYTDTQYF; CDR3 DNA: TGCAGTGCCCCGGGACAGCGAACCTACACAGATACGCAGTATTTT
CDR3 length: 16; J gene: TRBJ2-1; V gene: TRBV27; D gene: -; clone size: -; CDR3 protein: CASGLVAVHPYNEQFF; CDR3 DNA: TGTGCCAGCGGTTTAGTAGCTGTCCATCCCTACAATGAGCAGTTCTTC
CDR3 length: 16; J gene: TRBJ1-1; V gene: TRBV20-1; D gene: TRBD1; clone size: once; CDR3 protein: CGAVKPGQGVDTEAFF; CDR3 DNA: TGCGGTGCTGTAAAACCGGGACAGGGGGTGGACACTGAAGCTTTCTTT
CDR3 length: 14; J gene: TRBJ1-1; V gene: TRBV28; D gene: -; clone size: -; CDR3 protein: CASSFSVQWTEAFF; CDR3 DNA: TGTGCCAGCAGTTTCTCAGTCCAGTGGACTGAAGCTTTCTTT
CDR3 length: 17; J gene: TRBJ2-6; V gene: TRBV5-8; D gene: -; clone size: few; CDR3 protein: CASNFQAGHSGANVLTF; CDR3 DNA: TGTGCCAGCAATTTTCAGGCGGGACACTCTGGGGCCAACGTCCTGACTTTC
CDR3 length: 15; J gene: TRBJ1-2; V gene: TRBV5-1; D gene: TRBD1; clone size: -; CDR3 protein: CASSRGTGINYGYTF; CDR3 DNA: TGCGCCAGCAGCCGAGGGACAGGGATTAACTATGGCTACACCTTC
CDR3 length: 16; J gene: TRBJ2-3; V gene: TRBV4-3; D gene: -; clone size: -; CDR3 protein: CASSQESPLSTDTQYF; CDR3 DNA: TGCGCCAGCAGCCAAGAATCTCCTTTAAGCACAGATACGCAGTATTTT
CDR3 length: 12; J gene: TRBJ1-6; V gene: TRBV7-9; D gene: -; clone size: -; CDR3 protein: CASSLDRSPLHF; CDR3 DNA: TGTGCCAGCAGCTTAGATAGGTCACCCCTCCACTTT
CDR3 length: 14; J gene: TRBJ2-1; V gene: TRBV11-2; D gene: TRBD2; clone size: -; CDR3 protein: CASSPIAGGYEQFF; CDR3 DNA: TGTGCCAGCAGCCCAATAGCGGGGGGGTATGAGCAGTTCTTC
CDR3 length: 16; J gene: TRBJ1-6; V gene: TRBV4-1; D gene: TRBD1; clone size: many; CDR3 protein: CASSLRQGMDNSPLHF; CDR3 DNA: TGCGCCAGCAGCCTCCGACAGGGGATGGATAATTCACCCCTCCACTTT
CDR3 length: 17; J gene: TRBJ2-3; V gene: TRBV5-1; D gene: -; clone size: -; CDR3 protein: CASSLTVQGVSTDMQYF; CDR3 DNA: TGCGCCAGCAGCTTGACTGTACAGGGAGTCAGCACAGATATGCAGTATTTT
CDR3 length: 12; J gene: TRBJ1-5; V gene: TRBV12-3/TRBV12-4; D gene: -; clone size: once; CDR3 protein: CASSPPPQPQHF; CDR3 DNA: TGTGCCAGCAGCCCCCCCCCTCAGCCCCAGCATTTT
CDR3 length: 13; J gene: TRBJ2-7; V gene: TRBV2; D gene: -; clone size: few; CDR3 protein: CASSGDGLYEQYF; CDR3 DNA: TGTGCCAGCAGTGGGGACGGCCTCTACGAGCAGTACTTC